These 26 T cell receptor beta chains came from one sample sequenced in a study of cytomegalovirus exposure and HLA in healthy donors. PCR primers comprised 60 Vbeta and 13 Jbeta primers. Data came from immunoSEQ multiplex PCR; TCRdb stores just in-frame clones and leaves some out. Among over 150,000 clones, approximately 77% were seen once, and the ten largest hold more than 3.5%. Sequenced input: PBMCs. The receptors were gathered from a man younger than 40 in good health and CMV-seropositive.

The chain joins TRBV28 to TRBJ1-2, with 9 bases matching TRBD1. Germline lookup yields CDR1 MDHEN and CDR2 SYDVKM. This CDR3 comprises 17 residues. The ends lost 5 bases at V and 4 bases at J; junction bases unmatched: 14. CDR3 sequence reads: CASSPWDRDPRIYGYTF. CDR3 sequence (DNA): TGTGCCAGCAGTCCCTGGGACAGGGACCCCCGAATCTATGGCTACACCTTC.

V usage is TRBV4-3 and J usage is TRBJ1-1, with D uncertain. Germline V gene sequence: CDR1 LGHNA, CDR2 YSLEER. The CDR3 spans 12 residues. V dropped 4 bases and J dropped 10 bases, with 13 bases sitting between them. CDR3 nucleotides: TGCGCCAGCAGCCCCTTAATCCAGATAGCTTTCTTT. It codes for CASSPLIQIAFF.

This clone has only a few counts. This chain uses TRBV5-6 with TRBJ2-7; 11 positions agree with TRBD1. The CDR3 covers 14 residues. Germline V gene lookup returns CDR1 SGHDT and CDR2 YYEEEE. V shed 5 bases, J shed 1 base, and the junction held 2 bases outside the gene matches. The DNA of the CDR3 is TGTGCCAGCAGGGGGACAGGGGGATCCTACGAGCAGTACTTC. This gives the protein CASRGTGGSYEQYF.

This rearrangement joins TRBV4-2 to TRBJ2-5, with no clear D. The DNA end is a closer match to TRBJ2-7, so the J assignment may be wrong. Looked up from germline, CDR1 is LGHNA and CDR2 is YNFKEQ. The CDR3 sequence is 15 residues long. In DNA, the CDR3 is TGTGCCAGCAGCCAAGATTCTCACCACTCCTACGAGCAGTACTTC. It encodes CASSQDSHHSYEQYF.

V is TRBV9 and J is TRBJ2-2; D not resolved. The germline CDR1 and CDR2 sequences are SGDLS and YYNGEE. The CDR3 consists of 14 residues. The V and J ends lost 4 bases and 1 base respectively, with 8 bases between them. The CDR3 protein is CASSSRGNTGELFF. The CDR3 coding sequence is TGTGCCAGCAGCTCTAGAGGGAACACCGGGGAGCTGTTTTTT.

This chain connects TRBV18 to TRBJ2-1; 7 bases agree with TRBD1. V was clipped by 5 bases and J by 7 bases; unmatched bases: 5. The CDR3 length is 13 residues. Germline lookup yields CDR1 KGHSH and CDR2 LQKENI. The CDR3 is CASSTDRDNEQFF. DNA for the CDR3: TGTGCCAGCTCAACCGACAGGGATAATGAGCAGTTCTTC.

This rearrangement joins TRBV28 to TRBJ1-2; D possibly corresponds to TRBD1 (5 bases). Germline loops: CDR1 MDHEN, CDR2 SYDVKM. This CDR3 is 14 amino acids long. The V and J ends lost 3 bases and 8 bases respectively, with 16 bases between them. This CDR3 reads CASSFSGPGWGYTF. The CDR3 DNA reads TGTGCCAGCAGTTTTAGTGGGCCAGGGTGGGGCTACACCTTC.

The chain employs TRBV25-1 and TRBJ2-7, with TRBD2 as a possible D gene (5 bases). There are 14 residues in the CDR3. V was shortened by 6 bases and J by 0 bases, with 12 bases between the two germline ends. Germline lookup yields CDR1 MGHDK and CDR2 SYGVNS. The CDR3: CASSSLTSSYEQYF. The CDR3 coding sequence is TGTGCCAGCAGCTCTCTTACTAGCTCCTACGAGCAGTACTTC.

V is TRBV4-1 and J is TRBJ2-5; no definite D call. V was pared by 1 base and J by 0 bases, with 9 bases between. This CDR3 spans 15 amino acids. Germline CDR1 and CDR2: MGHRA and YSYEKL. CDR3 DNA: TGCGCCAGCAGCCAAGTGGCATCGTACCAAGAGACCCAGTACTTC. Encoded protein: CASSQVASYQETQYF.

This sequence joins TRBV2 and TRBJ1-6; a weak D match, TRBD1 (6 bases). With 8 bases removed from V and 3 bases from J, the gap between germline ends came to 8 bases. CDR3 length equals 13 residues. Germline V lookup: CDR1 SNHLY, CDR2 FYNNEI. CDR3 in DNA: TGTGCCAGCGGACAGAGCTATAATTCACCCCTCCACTTT. It encodes CASGQSYNSPLHF.

The chain links TRBV4-1 to TRBJ1-1; D is uncertain. Germline CDR1 is MGHRA and CDR2 is YSYEKL. The CDR3 length is 16 residues. The V end was cut by 0 bases, the J end by 0 bases, with 11 bases between. The CDR3 bases are TGCGCCAGCAGCCAAGAATACAGTCTTATGAACACTGAAGCTTTCTTT. This sequence encodes CASSQEYSLMNTEAFF.

V and J are TRBV19 and TRBJ2-3; D is perhaps TRBD1 (6 bases). Between the trimmed V and J ends, which lost 5 bases and 3 bases, there was a span of 9 bases. The CDR3 spans 13 residues. The V gene's germline CDR1 is LNHDA and CDR2 SQIVND (reference sequence). The CDR3 DNA sequence: TGTGCCAGTAGTGTTACAGGGACAGATACGCAGTATTTT. It is translated as CASSVTGTDTQYF. The full variable domain, in which reference TRBV19 and TRBJ2-3 provide the parts outside the CDR3, is DGGITQSPKYLFRKEGQNVTLSCEQNLNHDAMYWYRQDPGQGLRLIYYSQIVNDFQKGDIAEGYSVSREKKESFPLTVTSAQKNPTAFYLCASSVTGTDTQYFGPGTRLTVL.

The gene calls are TRBV18 and TRBJ2-2; tentatively, D is TRBD2 (5 bases). CDR1 is KGHSH and CDR2 is LQKENI in the germline V gene. The CDR3 runs to 12 residues. Trimming left V 6 bases short and J 8 bases short, with 10 bases between. CDR3 coding DNA: TGTGCCAGCTCGCCCCGGGGAGGGGAGCTGTTTTTT. The encoded protein is CASSPRGGELFF.

This clone was seen only once. The rearrangement joins TRBV6-5 to TRBJ2-3, with TRBD1 matching over 7 bases. The CDR3 loop spans 13 amino acids. Unmatched junction bases numbered 4, after V lost 0 bases and J lost 10 bases. The V gene's germline CDR1 is MNHEY and CDR2 SVGAGI. The CDR3 bases are TGTGCCAGCAGTTACTCGGACAGGCCTCCGCAGTATTTT. Amino acids: CASSYSDRPPQYF.

This chain joins TRBV5-1 and TRBJ1-2; D possibly corresponds to TRBD1 (6 bases). The length of the CDR3 is 17 residues. Germline V gene sequence: CDR1 SGHRS, CDR2 YFSETQ. The ends were cut back, 0 bases at V and 1 base at J, with 16 bases in the middle. CDR3 DNA: TGCGCCAGCAGCTTGGGCTCAGGGGAGTTAGTTAACTATGGCTACACCTTC. It specifies CASSLGSGELVNYGYTF.

The chain has TRBV30 and TRBJ2-2; 9 positions match TRBD2. CDR3 length: 14 amino acids. CDR1 and CDR2 from the germline V gene are GTSNPN and SVGIG (reference sequence). Losses at the gene ends were 4 bases for V and 8 bases for J; bases not matched to a gene: 8. The CDR3 protein is CAWILAGGRGELFF. CDR3 in DNA: TGTGCCTGGATTCTCGCGGGGGGGCGAGGGGAGCTGTTTTTT. Supplemented by reference TRBV30 and TRBJ2-2, the full variable domain reads SQTIHQWPATLVQPVGSPLSLECTVEGTSNPNLYWYRQAAGRGLQLLFYSVGIGQISSEVPQNLSASRPQDRQFILSSKKLLLSDSGFYLCAWILAGGRGELFFGEGSRLTVL.

The table lists this clone with a count of one. This sequence joins TRBV2 and TRBJ2-5; D unresolved. V lost 8 bases to trimming and J lost 2 bases, with 3 bases between them. Germline loops: CDR1 SNHLY, CDR2 FYNNEI. The CDR3 has 10 amino acids. Here the CDR3 DNA reads TGTGCCAGCGAGCAAGAGACCCAGTACTTC. This encodes CASEQETQYF.

The chain combines TRBV6-1 with TRBJ2-3; 9 positions match TRBD2. The CDR3 is 13 residues long. The V and J ends lost 6 bases and 5 bases, in that order; junction bases with no gene match: 3. The germline V gene encodes CDR1 MNHNS and CDR2 SASEGT. The CDR3 protein is CASSPSGEDTQYF. DNA for the CDR3: TGTGCCAGCAGCCCTAGCGGGGAAGATACGCAGTATTTT.

The genes are TRBV18 and TRBJ2-5, with TRBD2 as a possible D gene (6 bases). Deletions cut 4 bases from V and 5 bases from J, with 17 bases between. The germline CDR1 and CDR2 sequences are KGHSH and LQKENI. The length of the CDR3 is 15 residues. CDR3 sequence reads: CASSLREGAGETQYF. CDR3 coding DNA: TGTGCCAGCTCACTTCGAGAGGGCGCGGGGGAGACCCAGTACTTC.

This chain connects TRBV28 to TRBJ1-5; 7 bases are shared with TRBD1. CDR1 is MDHEN, CDR2 SYDVKM, per germline. This CDR3 spans 15 amino acids. V lost 6 bases and J lost 5; bases outside the gene matches: 10. CDR3 residues: CASSNKEGAHQPQHF. The CDR3 nucleotides read TGTGCCAGCAGCAATAAGGAGGGGGCTCATCAGCCCCAGCATTTT.

The V gene is TRBV29-1, the J gene TRBJ2-1; TRBD1 agrees at 12 bases. Germline trimming cut 7 bases from V and 8 bases from J; bases unmatched to any gene: 9. The CDR3 is made up of 14 amino acids. Germline CDR1 and CDR2: SQVTM and ANQGSEA. As DNA, the CDR3 is TGCAGCGCCTCGGGGACAGGGGGCGGATATGAGCAGTTCTTC. Encoded protein: CSASGTGGGYEQFF.

The rearrangement uses TRBV30 and TRBJ1-5, with D tentatively TRBD1 (5 bases). The germline V and J ends were trimmed by 1 base and 0 bases, with 16 bases remaining between them. Germline CDR1 reads GTSNPN; CDR2 reads SVGIG (reference sequence). This CDR3 comprises 17 residues. The CDR3 protein is CAWSARRGPYSNQPQHF. The CDR3 nucleotides are TGTGCCTGGAGTGCCAGGCGGGGACCCTATAGCAATCAGCCCCAGCATTTT.

This sequence joins TRBV28 and TRBJ1-2; 9 nucleotides agree with TRBD1. Germline lookup yields CDR1 MDHEN and CDR2 SYDVKM. V shed 6 bases and J 8 bases; nucleotides not matched to a gene: 16. The CDR3 totals 16 residues. In DNA, the CDR3 is TGTGCCAGCAGCCCGCCTGGTGGGACAGGGAGCGGCGGCTACACCTTC. Its protein product is CASSPPGGTGSGGYTF.

The rearrangement joins TRBV18 to TRBJ2-5; D is possibly TRBD2 (7 bases). Germline-derived CDR1 and CDR2 are KGHSH and LQKENI. The CDR3 is 16 residues long. Trimming took off 6 bases at V and 5 bases at J, with 22 bases between the two ends. The CDR3 sequence is CASSPTGGVGFETQYF. Written as DNA, the CDR3 is TGTGCCAGCTCGCCCACGGGGGGCGTTGGGTTTGAGACCCAGTACTTC.

This chain links TRBV27 with TRBJ2-2, with D unclear. V dropped 5 bases and J dropped 6 bases, with 22 bases sitting between them. Germline CDR1 is MNHEY and CDR2 is SMNVEV (reference sequence). The CDR3 sequence is 17 residues long. CDR3: CASSLTAVLLRAGELFF. The CDR3 DNA reads TGTGCCAGCAGTCTCACTGCCGTACTCCTCCGGGCCGGGGAGCTGTTTTTT.

The rearrangement uses TRBV30 and TRBJ2-5; a weak D match, TRBD2 (6 bases). Trimming removed 2 bases at V and 0 bases at J, with 10 bases between. Germline CDR1 and CDR2: GTSNPN and SVGIG (reference sequence). CDR3 length: 14 residues. The CDR3 here is CAWSSGEHQETQYF. DNA of the CDR3: TGTGCCTGGAGTTCGGGGGAGCACCAAGAGACCCAGTACTTC. Full variable domain (rest looked up from reference TRBV30 and TRBJ2-5): SQTIHQWPATLVQPVGSPLSLECTVEGTSNPNLYWYRQAAGRGLQLLFYSVGIGQISSEVPQNLSASRPQDRQFILSSKKLLLSDSGFYLCAWSSGEHQETQYFGPGTRLLVL.